This T cell receptor (beta chain) was profiled in a study of shared clonotypes between healthy human individuals. Across the study: Participating donors consisted of two women and a few men aged 18 to 49.

The germline V gene encodes CDR1 SGHAT and CDR2 FQNNGV. The V gene lost 2 bases and the J gene lost 10 bases, with 18 bases spanning the gap. CDR3 length: 15 amino acids. This clone was observed once. Profiling relied on immunoSEQ multiplex PCR, and the TCRdb table lists in-frame clones only, not all of them. The table has about 1 million clones, more than 60% seen once; the top ten hold approximately 1.5%. The sequence came from a man aged 18 to 35 in good health. This rearrangement joins TRBV11-2 to TRBJ2-1; no reliable D call. What was sequenced was memory CD4+ T cells sorted from blood. Subset specified: CD45RA-negative fraction. CDR3 protein: CASSLWGRDTGEQFF. The CDR3 nucleotides read TGTGCCAGCAGCTTATGGGGAAGGGATACCGGGGAGCAGTTCTTC.